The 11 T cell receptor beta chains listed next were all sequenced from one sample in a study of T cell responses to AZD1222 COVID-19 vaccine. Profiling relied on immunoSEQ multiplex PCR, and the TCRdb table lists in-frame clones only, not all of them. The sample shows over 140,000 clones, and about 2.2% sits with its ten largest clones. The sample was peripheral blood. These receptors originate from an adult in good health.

CDR3 coding DNA: TGTGCCAGCACCGACAGGGGATTGAACACTGAAGCTTTCTTT. Encoded protein: CASTDRGLNTEAFF. The gene calls are TRBV6-5 and TRBJ1-1; 8 bases are a match to TRBD1. V trimming: 7 bases; J trimming: 0 bases; junction bases outside the gene matches: 4. The CDR3 totals 14 residues. Germline V CDR1 and CDR2: MNHEY, SVGAGI.

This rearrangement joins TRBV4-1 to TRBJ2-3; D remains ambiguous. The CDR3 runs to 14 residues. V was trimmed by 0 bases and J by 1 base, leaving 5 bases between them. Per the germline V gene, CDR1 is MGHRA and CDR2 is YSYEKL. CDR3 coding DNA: TGCGCCAGCAGCCAAGAACCGGGCACAGATACGCAGTATTTT. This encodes CASSQEPGTDTQYF.

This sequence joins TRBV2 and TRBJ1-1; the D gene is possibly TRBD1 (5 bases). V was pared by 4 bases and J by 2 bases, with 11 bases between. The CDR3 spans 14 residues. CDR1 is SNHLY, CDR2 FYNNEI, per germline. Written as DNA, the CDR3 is TGTGCCAGCAGTGGACAGATTCAAAACACTGAAGCTTTCTTT. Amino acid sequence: CASSGQIQNTEAFF.

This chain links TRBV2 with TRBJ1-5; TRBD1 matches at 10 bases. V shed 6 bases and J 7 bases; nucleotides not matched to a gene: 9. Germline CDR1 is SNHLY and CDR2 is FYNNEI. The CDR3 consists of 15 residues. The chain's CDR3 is CASRRDRGESQPQHF. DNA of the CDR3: TGTGCCAGCAGGAGGGACAGGGGTGAATCGCAGCCCCAGCATTTT. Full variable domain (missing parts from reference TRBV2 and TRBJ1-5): EPEVTQTPSHQVTQMGQEVILRCVPISNHLYFYWYRQILGQKVEFLVSFYNNEISEKSEIFDDQFSVERPDGSNFTLKIRSTKLEDSAMYFCASRRDRGESQPQHFGDGTRLSIL.

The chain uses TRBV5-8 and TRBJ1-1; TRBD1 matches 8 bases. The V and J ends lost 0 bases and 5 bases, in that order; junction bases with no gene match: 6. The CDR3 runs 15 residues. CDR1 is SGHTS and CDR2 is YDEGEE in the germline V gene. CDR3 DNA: TGTGCCAGCAGCTTGGGACAGGGGAGGTGGACTGAAGCTTTCTTT. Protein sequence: CASSLGQGRWTEAFF.

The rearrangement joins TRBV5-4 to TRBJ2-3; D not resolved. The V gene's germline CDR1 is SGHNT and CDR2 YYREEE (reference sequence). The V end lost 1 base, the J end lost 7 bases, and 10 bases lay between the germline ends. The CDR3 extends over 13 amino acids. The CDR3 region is CASSLWPPNTQYF. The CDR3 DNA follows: TGTGCCAGCAGCTTGTGGCCACCAAATACGCAGTATTTT.

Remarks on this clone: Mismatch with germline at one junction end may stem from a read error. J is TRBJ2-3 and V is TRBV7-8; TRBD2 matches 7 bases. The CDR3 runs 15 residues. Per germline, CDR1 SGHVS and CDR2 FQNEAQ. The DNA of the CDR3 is TGTGCCAGCAGCCTAGCGGATACTAGCACAGATACGCAGTATTTT. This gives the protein CASSLADTSTDTQYF.

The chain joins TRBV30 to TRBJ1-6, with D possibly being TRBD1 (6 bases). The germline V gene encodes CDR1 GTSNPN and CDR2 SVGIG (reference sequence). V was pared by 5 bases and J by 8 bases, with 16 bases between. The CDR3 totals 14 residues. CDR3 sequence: CAWGTGQRDSPLHF. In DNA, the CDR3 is TGTGCCTGGGGAACTGGACAGCGAGATTCACCCCTCCACTTT.

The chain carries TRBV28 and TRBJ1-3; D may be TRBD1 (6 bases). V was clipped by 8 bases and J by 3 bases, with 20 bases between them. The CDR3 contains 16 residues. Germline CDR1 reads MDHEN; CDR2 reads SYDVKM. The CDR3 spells CASGGGPHHDGNTIYF. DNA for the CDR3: TGTGCCAGCGGAGGGGGGCCGCACCATGATGGAAACACCATATATTTT.

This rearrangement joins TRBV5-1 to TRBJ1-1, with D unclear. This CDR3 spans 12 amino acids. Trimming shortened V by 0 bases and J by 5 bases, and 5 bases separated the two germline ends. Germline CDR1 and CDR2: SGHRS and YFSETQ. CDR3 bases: TGCGCCAGCAGCTTGGGGAGGACTGAAGCTTTCTTT. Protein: CASSLGRTEAFF.

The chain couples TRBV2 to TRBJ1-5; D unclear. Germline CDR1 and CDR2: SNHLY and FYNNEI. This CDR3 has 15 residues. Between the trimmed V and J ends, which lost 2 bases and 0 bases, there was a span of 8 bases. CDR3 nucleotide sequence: TGTGCCAGCAGTGAATCTCAGATTAGCAATCAGCCCCAGCATTTT. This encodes CASSESQISNQPQHF. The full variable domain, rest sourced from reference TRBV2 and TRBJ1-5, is EPEVTQTPSHQVTQMGQEVILRCVPISNHLYFYWYRQILGQKVEFLVSFYNNEISEKSEIFDDQFSVERPDGSNFTLKIRSTKLEDSAMYFCASSESQISNQPQHFGDGTRLSIL.